These 10 T cell receptor beta chains were all obtained from the same sample, sequenced in a study of T-cell reconstitution after alpha-beta-depleted transplantation in children. Preparation of the TCRbeta library used unique molecular identifiers. TCRdb re-analysed the PCR reads in MiXCR, keeping a single row per CDR3 protein. The repertoire has around 300,000 distinct CDR3 sequences, around 10% of them found once; the top ten carry just under 7.5%. This sample comprised PBMCs, obtained before TCRalphabeta/CD19-depleted stem cell transplant. The source is a boy in the first two years of life with acute myeloid leukemia, due to receive a stem cell transplant.

Ten or more counts support this clonotype. This chain connects TRBV29-1 to TRBJ2-7; perhaps D is TRBD1 or TRBD2 (5 bases each). The V end was cut by 4 bases, the J end by 0 bases, with 13 bases between. Per germline, CDR1 SQVTM and CDR2 ANQGSEA. The CDR3 runs to 14 residues. CDR3 sequence: CSVVPRERSYEQYF. In DNA, the CDR3 is TGCAGCGTTGTACCCAGGGAGCGCTCCTACGAGCAGTACTTC.

This clonotype was detected many times. The rearrangement joins TRBV20-1 to TRBJ1-2; no clear D gene. The CDR3 consists of 13 residues. Germline loops: CDR1 DFQATT, CDR2 SNEGSKA (reference sequence). The V end lost 6 bases, the J end lost 4 bases, and 15 bases lay between the germline ends. CDR3: CSASGRISYGYTF. The CDR3, as DNA: TGCAGTGCGAGTGGGCGGATTAGCTATGGCTACACCTTC.

Remarks on this clonotype: At one end the junction does not follow the germline gene, possibly because of a read error. The V and J genes are TRBV7-6 and TRBJ1-4; D is ambiguous. This CDR3 has 12 amino acids. The germline V gene encodes CDR1 SGHVS and CDR2 FNYEAQ. Here the CDR3 DNA reads TGTGCCAGCAGCTTAACCAATGAAAAACTGTCTTTT. Protein product: CASSLTNEKLSF.

This clonotype was recorded many times. The rearrangement joins TRBV5-1 to TRBJ1-2; TRBD1 aligns across 7 bases. Germline lookup yields CDR1 SGHRS and CDR2 YFSETQ. After removal of 0 bases from V and 7 bases from J, the junction contained 3 bases not matched to a gene. This CDR3 has 13 amino acids. The CDR3 DNA reads as TGCGCCAGCAGCTTGGGGGGACAGTTTGGCTACACCTTC. Protein product: CASSLGGQFGYTF.

This clonotype has ten or more counts. CDR3 nucleotide sequence: TGTGCCAGCAGTTTGACTAGCCAAGAGACCCAGTACTTC. Protein sequence: CASSLTSQETQYF. V gene TRBV27 combines with J gene TRBJ2-5; perhaps TRBD2 as D (6 bases). This CDR3 region has 13 residues. The germline V gene has CDR1 MNHEY and CDR2 SMNVEV (reference sequence). V was cut by 3 bases and J by 1 base, with 6 bases left in between.

The sample holds many counts of this clonotype. The rearrangement links TRBV28 to TRBJ2-7; D may be TRBD1 (6 bases). The CDR3 runs 14 residues. Germline CDR1 and CDR2: MDHEN and SYDVKM. Trimming shortened V by 3 bases and J by 5 bases, and 14 bases separated the two germline ends. The CDR3 DNA sequence: TGTGCCAGCAGTTTCTCCAGGGGAAGGAACGAGCAGTACTTC. Translating gives CASSFSRGRNEQYF.

The V and J genes are TRBV24-1 and TRBJ2-5, with D possibly matching TRBD2 (7 bases). V gave up 4 bases and J gave up 5 bases, with 13 bases separating them. Germline lookup yields CDR1 KGHDR and CDR2 SFDVKD. The CDR3 is made up of 14 amino acids. The CDR3 nucleotides are TGTGCCACCAGTGAGGCGGGGGCTGGGGAGACCCAGTACTTC. Amino acids: CATSEAGAGETQYF.

The chain carries TRBV6-5 and TRBJ2-3; weak D call: TRBD1 (6 bases). The CDR3 extends over 19 amino acids. CDR1 and CDR2 (germline): MNHEY, SVGAGI. Deletions cut 0 bases from V and 1 base from J, with 20 bases between. The CDR3 sequence is CASSYSPWGGGKGTDTQYF. CDR3 sequence (DNA): TGTGCCAGCAGTTACTCCCCATGGGGTGGGGGCAAGGGCACAGATACGCAGTATTTT.

This clonotype was counted between two and nine times. V is TRBV12-3 or TRBV12-4 and J is TRBJ1-5; 11 nucleotides match TRBD1. The CDR3 runs to 17 residues. V gave up 6 bases and J gave up 0 bases; unmatched junction bases: 7. The CDR3 is CASRGTGGSPSNQPQHF. Here the CDR3 DNA reads TGTGCCAGCAGGGGGACAGGGGGATCGCCTAGCAATCAGCCCCAGCATTTT.

The table lists this clonotype with many counts. The J gene is TRBJ1-1, the V gene TRBV12-3 or TRBV12-4; weak D call: TRBD1 (6 bases). The length of the CDR3 is 16 residues. The germline V and J ends were trimmed by 5 bases and 1 base, with 17 bases remaining between them. The CDR3 reads CASSPQGSLRNTEAFF. The CDR3 nucleotides read TGTGCCAGCAGTCCTCAGGGGTCCTTAAGGAACACTGAAGCTTTCTTT.